This TCR beta chain was sequenced in a study of CD8+CD57+ T cells in acquired aplastic anemia. Remarks on this clonotype: Its target is unknown. In this CDR3 the conserved last residue, phenylalanine or tryptophan, is missing, so a read error is likely. It is unclear where the CDR3 begins or ends on the DNA, so no DNA is shown, and the CDR3 is as TCRdb lists it.

General study findings and limits: For CD8+ Simpson's diversity, patients and controls showed no significant difference. In common between the patients and the controls were around 30 CD8+ CDR3 sequences.

Using genomic DNA as the template, TCR beta VDJ and CDR3 profiling was carried out. TCRdb recomputed calls from the reads with MiXCR, one row per CDR3 protein. The table includes about 180,000 distinct CDR3 sequences, around 50% detected once. Sequenced patients had shown CD8+CD57+ cell expansion by flow cytometry. Diagnosis of severe acquired aplastic anemia applied to all patients. From germline, CDR1 is KGHSH and CDR2 LQKENI. Ends included, the CDR3 has 11 residues. The sample comprised sorted CD4+, CD8+, or CD8+CD57+ T cells (not recorded which) from PBMCs. The receptor comes from a human donor with aplastic anemia. This rearrangement joins TRBV18 to TRBJ2-5. CDR3 sequence: CASSPPRLGKD.